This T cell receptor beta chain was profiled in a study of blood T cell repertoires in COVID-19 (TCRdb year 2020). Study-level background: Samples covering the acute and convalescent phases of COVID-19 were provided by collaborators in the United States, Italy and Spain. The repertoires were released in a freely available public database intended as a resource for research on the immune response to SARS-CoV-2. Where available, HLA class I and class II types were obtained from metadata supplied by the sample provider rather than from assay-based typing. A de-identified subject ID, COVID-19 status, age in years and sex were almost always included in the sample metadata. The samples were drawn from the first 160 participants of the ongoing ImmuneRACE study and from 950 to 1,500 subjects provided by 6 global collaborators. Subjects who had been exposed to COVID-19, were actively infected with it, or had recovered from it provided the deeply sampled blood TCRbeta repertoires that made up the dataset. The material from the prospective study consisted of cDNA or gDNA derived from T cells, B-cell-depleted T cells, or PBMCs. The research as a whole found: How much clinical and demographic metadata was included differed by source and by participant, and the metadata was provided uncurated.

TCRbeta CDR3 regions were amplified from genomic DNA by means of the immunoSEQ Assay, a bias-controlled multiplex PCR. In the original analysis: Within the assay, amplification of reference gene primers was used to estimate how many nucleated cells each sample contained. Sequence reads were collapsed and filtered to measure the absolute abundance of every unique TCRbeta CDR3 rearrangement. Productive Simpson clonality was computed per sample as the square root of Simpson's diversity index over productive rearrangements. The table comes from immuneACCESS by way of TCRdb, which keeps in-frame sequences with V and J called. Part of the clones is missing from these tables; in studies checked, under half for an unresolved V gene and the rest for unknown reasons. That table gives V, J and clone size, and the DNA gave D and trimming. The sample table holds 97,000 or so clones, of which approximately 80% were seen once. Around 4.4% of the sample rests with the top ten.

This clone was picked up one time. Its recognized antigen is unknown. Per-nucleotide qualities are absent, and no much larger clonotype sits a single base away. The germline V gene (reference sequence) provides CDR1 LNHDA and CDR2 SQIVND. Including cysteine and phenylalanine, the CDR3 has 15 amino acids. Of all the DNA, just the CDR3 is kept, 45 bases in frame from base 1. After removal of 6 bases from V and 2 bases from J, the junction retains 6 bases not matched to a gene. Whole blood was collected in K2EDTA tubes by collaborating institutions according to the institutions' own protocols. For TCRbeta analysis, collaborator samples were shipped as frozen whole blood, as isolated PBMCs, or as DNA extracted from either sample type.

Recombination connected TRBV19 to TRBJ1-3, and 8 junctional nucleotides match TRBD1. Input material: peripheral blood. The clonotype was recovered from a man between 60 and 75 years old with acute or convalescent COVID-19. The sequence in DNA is TGTGCCAGTAGCCCCGGGACAGGAACTGGAAACACCATATATTTT. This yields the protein CASSPGTGTGNTIYF.